This T cell receptor beta chain is drawn from a study of blood T cell repertoires in COVID-19. Trimming removed 6 bases at V and 2 bases at J, with 24 bases between. Germline CDR1 reads SGHDT; CDR2 reads YYEEEE. The CDR3 has 17 amino acids. Generated by immunoSEQ multiplex PCR, the TCRdb table keeps only in-frame clones and is missing some. The sample holds about 60,000 clones; roughly 86% are singletons and the top ten take around 8.2%. The chain joins TRBV5-6 to TRBJ2-7; perhaps TRBD1 as D (6 bases). This TCR derives from an elderly woman with acute or convalescent COVID-19. The specimen sequenced was peripheral blood. The CDR3 protein is CASNANTGLDIPYEQYF. The CDR3 nucleotides read TGTGCCAGCAACGCCAACACAGGGCTGGATATCCCCTACGAGCAGTACTTC.